This record looks at one T cell receptor (beta chain) sequence and its context. Trimming removed 1 base from V and 0 bases from J, with 4 bases in between. There are 15 residues in the CDR3. CDR1 is KGHSH and CDR2 is LQKENI in the germline V gene. The data stem from a study of blood T cell repertoires in COVID-19. Looking at the study overall: Collection of acute and convalescent COVID-19 samples took place in the United States, Italy and Spain. Sample material is recorded as cDNA or gDNA derived from T cells, B-cell-depleted T cells, or PBMCs.

Methods used by the authors: For nucleated cells, counts were estimated from reference gene primer amplification. Here immunoSEQ multiplex PCR was the method, and the copy in TCRdb shows in-frame clones only, minus some. V and J calls and clone size are copied from that table; D and trimming were computed from the DNA. Among under 250,000 clones listed, about 83% were seen once. This sequence was found in a woman aged 40 to 55 who had recovered from COVID-19. The gene calls are TRBV18 and TRBJ2-6; D is ambiguous. Sample: peripheral blood. The CDR3 nucleotides are TGTGCCAGCTCACCACGGAGCTCTGGGGCCAACGTCCTGACTTTC. Protein: CASSPRSSGANVLTF.